This T cell receptor beta chain was sequenced in a study of breast tumors, draining lymph nodes, adjacent tissues. Study-level points and caveats: Tumor repertoires ranked between lymph nodes and nontumor tissue in diversity, with V and J gene preferences. Compared with basal-like, luminal-like tumors shared significantly more repertoire with nontumor tissue. The data were judged consistent with most tumor T cells coming from lymph node and expanding in tumor.

Each CDR3 protein gets one entry after TCRdb re-called the multiplex PCR reads with MiXCR. The sample has around 120,000 distinct CDR3 sequences, 15% to 20% seen once. The lymph nodes were axillary draining lymph nodes from breast cancer patients. Trimming left V 5 bases short and J 3 bases short, with 13 bases between. Germline-derived CDR1 and CDR2 are MDHEN and SYDVKM. This CDR3 spans 14 amino acids. This clonotype was seen ten or more times. Its target is unknown. The TCR originated in a female donor with breast cancer. Some clones in this sample may be carry-over from other donors' samples. Sequenced sample: axillary lymph node tissue. The V and J genes are TRBV28 and TRBJ1-2; TRBD1 is a possible D gene (5 bases). The CDR3 DNA reads TGTGCCAGCAGTCCTTGGGGCAGGGACTATGGCTACACCTTC. Its translation is CASSPWGRDYGYTF.